One sample yielded the 7 T cell receptor beta chains listed below, sequenced in a study of OX40 agonist ivuxolimab in advanced cancers. Sequenced by immunoSEQ multiplex PCR; TCRdb stores in-frame clones only, minus some. The table shows about 77,000 clones, with around 86% occurring only once. The material sequenced was CD4+ or CD8+ T cells sorted from blood, taken in a trial of the OX40 agonist ivuxolimab. Source of these receptors: an adult with an advanced solid tumor such as melanoma, head and neck, liver or kidney cancer.

This chain connects TRBV5-1 to TRBJ2-3; perhaps TRBD1 as D (5 bases). This CDR3 spans 15 amino acids. Between the trimmed V and J ends, which lost 0 bases and 6 bases, there was a span of 14 bases. Germline CDR1 is SGHRS and CDR2 is YFSETQ. For the CDR3, the DNA is TGCGCCAGCAGCTTGGCCCCCCAGGGTGAGGATACGCAGTATTTT. Translating gives CASSLAPQGEDTQYF.

This clone rates as medium-sized. The rearrangement links TRBV7-6 to TRBJ1-1; TRBD1 aligns across 7 bases. V lost 5 bases, J lost 2 bases, and 2 bases stayed unmatched. CDR1 is SGHVS and CDR2 is FNYEAQ in the germline V gene. CDR3 length: 13 residues. CDR3 amino acids: CASSDRDNTEAFF. Written as DNA, the CDR3 is TGTGCCAGCAGCGACAGGGATAACACTGAAGCTTTCTTT.

The chain carries TRBV21-1 and TRBJ1-2; the DNA was not used to check the table's D call, TRBD1. TRBV21-1 is classified as a pseudogene. This CDR3 comprises 17 residues. The CDR3 sequence is CASSKPTQGPFNYGYTF. Written as DNA, the CDR3 is TGTGCCAGCAGCAAACCTACACAGGGCCCATTTAACTATGGCTACACCTTC.

V usage is TRBV5-1 and J usage is TRBJ2-1; D ambiguous. CDR1 and CDR2 from the germline V gene are SGHRS and YFSETQ. This CDR3 has 12 residues. V lost 4 bases and J 6 bases, leaving 8 bases between the germline ends. The DNA of the CDR3 is TGCGCCAGCAGCCCCATGTCCAATGAGCAGTTCTTC. It is translated as CASSPMSNEQFF.

The rearrangement joins TRBV4-2 to TRBJ2-5; the match to TRBD1 covers 8 bases. This CDR3 has 15 amino acids. V gave up 1 base and J gave up 5 bases; unmatched junction bases: 6. From germline, CDR1 is LGHNA and CDR2 YNFKEQ. CDR3 nucleotide sequence: TGTGCCAGCAGCCAAGCCCAGGGGGCTTGGGAGACCCAGTACTTC. This encodes CASSQAQGAWETQYF.

J is TRBJ2-7 and V is TRBV7-9, with TRBD1 matching over 8 bases. J gave up 6 bases and V 5 bases, and 9 bases lay outside the gene matches. The CDR3 is made up of 14 amino acids. Germline loops: CDR1 SEHNR, CDR2 FQNEAQ (reference sequence). CDR3 sequence reads: CASSLGQGWGEQYF. The CDR3 nucleotides are TGTGCCAGCAGCCTCGGACAGGGTTGGGGCGAGCAGTACTTC.

The chain links TRBV29-1 to TRBJ2-7; 10 bases are shared with TRBD1. Germline V CDR1 and CDR2: SQVTM, ANQGSEA. J gave up 4 bases and V 7 bases, and 7 bases lay outside the gene matches. This CDR3 is 13 amino acids long. The CDR3 DNA reads TGCAGCGCCCGCCGGGACAGGGGTTACGAGCAGTACTTC. Its translation: CSARRDRGYEQYF.